This T cell receptor (beta chain) was retrieved from a study of control samples from healthy donors and cancer patients. Produced via immunoSEQ multiplex PCR; TCRdb's table is partial and in-frame only. The top ten clones hold about 14% of a sample with around 93,000 clones, almost 90% of them seen once. The CDR3 is made up of 12 amino acids. Trimming took off 7 bases at V and 4 bases at J, with 12 bases between the two ends. Germline CDR1 SQVTM, CDR2 ANQGSEA. The sample comprised blood. The clonotype originates from a man aged 25 to 40 in good health. The chain recombines TRBV29-1 with TRBJ2-3, with D perhaps TRBD1 (6 bases). The CDR3 here is CSAYRVPDTQYF. Here the CDR3 DNA reads TGCAGCGCTTACAGGGTCCCAGATACGCAGTATTTT.